What follows is one T cell receptor beta chain and its context. This sample was included in a study of T cell responses to AZD1222 COVID-19 vaccine. Germline values: CDR1 SGHVS, CDR2 FQNEAQ. The CDR3 sequence is 16 residues long. The V end was cut by 5 bases, the J end by 0 bases, with 14 bases between. Profiled with immunoSEQ multiplex PCR; TCRdb holds only in-frame clones, not every one. The sample records more than 100,000 clones, 92% being singletons. The sequences come from peripheral blood, collected 28 days after the second AZD1222 dose. The chain is built from TRBV7-8 and TRBJ2-4; TRBD1 might be the D (5 bases). This TCR was sampled from an adult who received the AZD1222 COVID-19 vaccine. The CDR3 DNA is TGTGCCAGCAGCAACGACCGACAGTTAGCCAAAAACATTCAGTACTTC. Its translation is CASSNDRQLAKNIQYF.